These 10 T cell receptor beta chains were sequenced from one sample in a study of blood T cell repertoires in COVID-19. Libraries were prepared by immunoSEQ multiplex PCR; TCRdb keeps only in-frame clonotypes and omits some of them. The table shows about 110,000 clones, with over 55% occurring only once. The sample taken for sequencing was peripheral blood. All receptors come from a human donor with acute or convalescent COVID-19. The donor label of this sample is uncertain.

V and J are TRBV7-9 and TRBJ2-2; weak D call: TRBD2 (5 bases). Germline V CDR1 and CDR2: SEHNR, FQNEAQ (reference sequence). The CDR3 sequence is 12 residues long. The V end was cut by 3 bases, the J end by 7 bases, with 6 bases between. The CDR3 here is CASSLGSGELFF. In DNA, the CDR3 is TGTGCCAGCAGCTTGGGGAGCGGGGAGCTGTTTTTT.

The chain couples TRBV5-1 to TRBJ2-2; 10 nucleotides agree with TRBD1. The germline V gene has CDR1 SGHRS and CDR2 YFSETQ. Losses at the gene ends were 3 bases for V and 1 base for J; bases not matched to a gene: 6. The CDR3 runs to 17 residues. Written as DNA, the CDR3 is TGCGCCAGCAGCTCCCCCCGGACAGGGGGGAACACCGGGGAGCTGTTTTTT. Translating it yields CASSSPRTGGNTGELFF.

The chain joins TRBV5-1 to TRBJ1-6; a weak D match, TRBD1 (5 bases). V lost 3 bases and J lost 5, with 12 bases in between. The CDR3 extends over 15 amino acids. Germline-derived CDR1 and CDR2 are SGHRS and YFSETQ. The CDR3 nucleotides read TGCGCCAGCAGCTGGCTTCAGGGTAATAATTCACCCCTCCACTTT. This translates into CASSWLQGNNSPLHF.

The CDR3 DNA reads as TGTGCCAGCAGTGACAGTTTCTATGGCTACACCTTC. Protein: CASSDSFYGYTF. The rearrangement joins TRBV2 to TRBJ1-2; D gene ambiguous. CDR3 length equals 12 residues. Trimming removed 3 bases at V and 4 bases at J, with 6 bases between. Germline V CDR1 and CDR2: SNHLY, FYNNEI.

The gene calls are TRBV7-9 and TRBJ1-4, with TRBD1 matching over 9 bases. The CDR3 has 16 amino acids. J gave up 2 bases and V 3 bases, and 4 bases lay outside the gene matches. The germline gives CDR1 SEHNR, CDR2 FQNEAQ (reference sequence). DNA for the CDR3: TGTGCCAGCAGCTTGGGACAGGGAGTCACTAATGAAAAACTGTTTTTT. Its translation: CASSLGQGVTNEKLFF.

The J gene is TRBJ1-4, the V gene TRBV5-4; tentative D call: TRBD1 (5 bases). V lost 2 bases and J 8 bases, leaving 13 bases between the germline ends. CDR3 length: 14 amino acids. CDR1 is SGHNT, CDR2 YYREEE, per germline (reference sequence). The CDR3 nucleotides are TGTGCCAGCAGCTTATCTGGGGGAGGCGAAAAACTGTTTTTT. The encoded protein is CASSLSGGGEKLFF.

This clone is medium-sized. The chain couples TRBV24-1 to TRBJ2-1, with TRBD1 identical over 8 bases. In germline, CDR1 is KGHDR, CDR2 SFDVKD. With 4 bases clipped from V and 8 bases from J, the junction kept 12 bases outside the gene matches. CDR3 length: 16 amino acids. CDR3 coding DNA: TGTGCCACCAGTGACCCCGGACAGGGCTTAGCGGATGAGCAGTTCTTC. It translates to CATSDPGQGLADEQFF.

V usage is TRBV7-8 and J usage is TRBJ1-2; 10 nucleotides match TRBD1. Germline CDR1 is SGHVS and CDR2 is FQNEAQ. Trimming took 5 bases from V and 8 from J; bases not matched to a gene: 8. This CDR3 comprises 14 residues. CDR3 loop: CASSKTDRGSGYTF. In DNA form, the CDR3 reads TGTGCCAGCAGCAAAACGGACAGGGGGAGCGGCTACACCTTC. Drawing the rest from reference TRBV7-8 and TRBJ1-2, the complete variable domain is GAGVSQSPRYKVAKRGQDVALRCDPISGHVSLFWYQQALGQGPEFLTYFQNEAQLDKSGLPSDRFFAERPEGSVSTLKIQRTQQEDSAVYLCASSKTDRGSGYTFGSGTRLTVV.

This clone has a handful of counts. The chain uses TRBV19 and TRBJ1-5; weak D call: TRBD1 (6 bases). CDR1 and CDR2 (germline): LNHDA, SQIVND (reference sequence). Trimming shortened V by 9 bases and J by 2 bases, and 17 bases separated the two germline ends. The CDR3 is 15 amino acids. For the CDR3, the DNA is TGTGCCAGAATAACAGGGCCGCGGGGCAATCAGCCCCAGCATTTT. Amino acid sequence: CARITGPRGNQPQHF.

This chain links TRBV7-9 with TRBJ1-4; 9 bases match TRBD1. The trim removed 5 bases at V and 6 bases at J, leaving 4 bases unmatched. CDR1 and CDR2 (germline): SEHNR, FQNEAQ (reference sequence). This CDR3 region has 14 residues. The CDR3 DNA follows: TGTGCCAGCAGCACAGACAGGGGGGATGAAAAACTGTTTTTT. Translating gives CASSTDRGDEKLFF.